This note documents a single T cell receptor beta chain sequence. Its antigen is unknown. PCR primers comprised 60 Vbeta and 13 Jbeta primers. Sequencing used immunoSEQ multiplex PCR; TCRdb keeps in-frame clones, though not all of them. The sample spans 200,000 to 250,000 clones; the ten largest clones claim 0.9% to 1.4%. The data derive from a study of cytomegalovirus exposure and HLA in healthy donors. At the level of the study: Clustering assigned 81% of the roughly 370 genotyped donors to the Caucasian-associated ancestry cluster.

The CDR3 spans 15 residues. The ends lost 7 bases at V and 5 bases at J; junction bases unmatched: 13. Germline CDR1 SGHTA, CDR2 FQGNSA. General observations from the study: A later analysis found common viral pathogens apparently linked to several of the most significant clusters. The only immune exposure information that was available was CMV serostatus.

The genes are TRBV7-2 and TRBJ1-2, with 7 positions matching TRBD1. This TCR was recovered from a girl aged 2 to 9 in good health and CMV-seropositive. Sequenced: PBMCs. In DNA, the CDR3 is TGTGCCAGCAACACCGAACCGGGACAGTTTTATGGCTACACCTTC. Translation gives CASNTEPGQFYGYTF.